A single sample gave rise to the 2 T cell receptor beta chains below, sequenced in a study of shared clonotypes between healthy human individuals (TCRdb year 2020). Library construction relied on the immunoSEQ multiplex PCR assay. TCRdb carries this immuneACCESS record with in-frame sequences only. Its versions omit some clonotypes, under half of them owing to an unresolved V gene in the studies checked, with the rest unexplained. This sample lists about 2 million clones; 90% to 95% were detected once. 0.1% to 0.15% of the sample belongs to the ten largest clones. The sequenced sample consisted of naive CD4+ T cells sorted from blood. The cell subset or site label, read with the paper, signifies: CD45RA+ positively selected. The receptor set was obtained from a man younger than 30 in good health.

The CDR3 loop is CASSVEAIVPLSEKLFF. CDR3 sequence (DNA): TGTGCCAGCAGTGTTGAGGCAATCGTTCCTTTAAGTGAAAAACTGTTTTTT. V gene TRBV6-1 combines with J gene TRBJ1-4; D uncertain. V lost 4 bases, J lost 7 bases, and 22 bases lay in between. Germline assignment: CDR1 MNHNS and CDR2 SASEGT. The CDR3 is made up of 17 amino acids.

This chain connects TRBV5-5 to TRBJ1-3, with 9 bases aligning to TRBD1. Germline assignment: CDR1 SGHKS and CDR2 YYEKEE (reference sequence). Trimming cost V 3 bases and J 0 bases; bases outside gene matches: 4. The CDR3 runs 16 residues. Here the CDR3 DNA reads TGTGCCAGCAGCTCCCGGACAGGGGTCTCTGGAAACACCATATATTTT. Translation gives CASSSRTGVSGNTIYF.